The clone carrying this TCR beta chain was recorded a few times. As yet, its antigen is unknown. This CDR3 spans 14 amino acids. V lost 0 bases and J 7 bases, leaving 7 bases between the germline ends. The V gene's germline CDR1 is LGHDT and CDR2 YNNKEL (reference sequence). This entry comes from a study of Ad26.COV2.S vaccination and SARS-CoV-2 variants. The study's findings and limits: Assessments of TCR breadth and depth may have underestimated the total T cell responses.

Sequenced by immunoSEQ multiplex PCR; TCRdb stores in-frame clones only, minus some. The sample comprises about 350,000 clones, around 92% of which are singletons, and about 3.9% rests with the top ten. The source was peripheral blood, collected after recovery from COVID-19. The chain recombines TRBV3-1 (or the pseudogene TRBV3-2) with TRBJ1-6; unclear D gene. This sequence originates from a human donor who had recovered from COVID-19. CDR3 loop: CASSQEPRNSPLHF. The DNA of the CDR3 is TGTGCCAGCAGCCAAGAACCGCGGAATTCACCCCTCCACTTT.